This T cell receptor beta chain was recovered during a study of cytomegalovirus exposure and HLA in healthy donors. Study background: Falling in the Caucasian-associated ancestry cluster were approximately 86% of under 450 genotyped donors.

The PCR contained 60 Vbeta and 13 Jbeta primers. In the authors' workflow: It was a later analysis that counted about 80 million unique TCR beta chains, of which about 10 million were shared. TCRdb's table, derived via immunoSEQ multiplex PCR, lists solely in-frame clones and lacks some. V, J and clone size derive from that table, while D and trimming were established from the DNA sequence. The table includes some 150,000 clones, 72% detected once. This clone has a handful of counts. The sequence was collected from a human donor in good health. Specimen: PBMCs.

The CDR3 sequence is CASHVGNTEAFF. The CDR3 coding sequence is TGTGCCAGTCACGTCGGGAACACTGAAGCTTTCTTT. The chain recombines TRBV19 with TRBJ1-1, with D hard to call. The germline V gene encodes CDR1 LNHDA and CDR2 SQIVND (reference sequence). V was clipped by 8 bases and J by 1 base, with 8 bases between them. This CDR3 region has 12 residues.